Listed below are T cell receptor beta chains from one sample, sequenced in a study of PD-1 blockade in classical Hodgkin lymphoma. Assay: immunoSEQ multiplex PCR; the TCRdb copy retains only in-frame clones and omits some. The top ten hold 15% to 20% of the sample, which has roughly 20,000 clones, about 70% seen once. The sample was peripheral blood mononuclear cells (PBMCs), taken before the fourth cycle of nivolumab. The receptors shown here come from a human donor with classical Hodgkin lymphoma. Each CDR3 is given with its conserved first and last residue. The D gene is left open where the match is weak. Clone size is stated in some rows and not others, as once, few, many or a class when expanded.

- TRBJ2-7 TRBV21-1 - CAASSIWPSGSPVAARQYF TGTGCCGCCAGCAGTATATGGCCTAGCGGGAGCCCCGTCGCGGCAAGGCAGTACTTC
- TRBJ2-2 TRBV5-4 TRBD2 CASRAGTSGGNTGELFF TGTGCCAGCAGAGCTGGGACTAGCGGAGGGAACACCGGGGAGCTGTTTTTT
- TRBJ1-1 TRBV10-3 - CAISESMGALVEAFF TGTGCCATCAGTGAGTCGATGGGGGCGTTGGTTGAAGCTTTCTTT
- TRBJ2-7 TRBV18 TRBD2 CASSPTAGGYEQYF TGTGCCAGCTCACCAACAGCGGGAGGTTACGAGCAGTACTTC
- TRBJ1-2 TRBV6-5 - CASSSGPGYGYTF TGTGCCAGCAGTTCTGGGCCCGGCTATGGCTACACCTTC
- TRBJ1-4 TRBV5-5 TRBD1 CASSLGDRVGELFF TGTGCCAGCAGCCTCGGGGACAGGGTGGGGGAACTGTTTTTT
- TRBJ1-3 TRBV9 - CASSVEAGNTIYF TGTGCCAGCAGCGTAGAAGCTGGAAACACCATATATTTT
- TRBJ2-7 TRBV7-9 - CASSWSGRDYEQYF TGTGCCAGCAGCTGGTCGGGCAGAGACTACGAGCAGTACTTC
- TRBJ1-1 TRBV19 - CASSRSGDTEAFF TGTGCCAGTAGTCGTTCAGGGGACACTGAAGCTTTCTTT
- TRBJ2-1 TRBV19 TRBD1 CASSTGTGSRGTYNEQFF TGTGCCAGTAGTACCGGGACAGGTTCTCGGGGGACATACAATGAGCAGTTCTTC
- TRBJ2-5 TRBV6-5 - CASSLGPDQETQYF TGTGCCAGCAGCCTCGGACCGGACCAAGAGACCCAGTACTTC
once TRBJ2-1 TRBV19 - CASSLRQANNEQFF TGTGCCAGTAGTCTCAGACAAGCGAACAATGAGCAGTTCTTC
- TRBJ2-6 TRBV12-5 - CASGRASRSSGANVLTF TGTGCTAGTGGCCGGGCGAGTCGAAGCTCTGGGGCCAACGTCCTGACTTTC
- TRBJ2-1 TRBV18 - CASSLRDGNEQFF TGTGCCAGCTCACTCCGGGACGGCAATGAGCAGTTCTTC
- TRBJ1-1 TRBV10-1 - CASSDNLLAEAFF TGCGCCAGCAGTGACAACCTTCTGGCTGAAGCTTTCTTT
- TRBJ2-1 TRBV15 - CATSSPTLDQLRNNEQFF TGTGCCACCAGCAGCCCTACCCTGGACCAACTCCGGAACAATGAGCAGTTCTTC
- TRBJ1-5 TRBV15 TRBD1 CATSRVAGGSNQPQHF TGTGCCACCAGCAGAGTAGCAGGGGGTAGCAATCAGCCCCAGCATTTT
- TRBJ1-1 TRBV18 TRBD1 CASSPWTGENTEAFF TGTGCCAGCTCACCATGGACAGGGGAGAACACTGAAGCTTTCTTT
- TRBJ2-3 TRBV18 - CASSPTGGIDTQYF TGTGCCAGCTCACCAACAGGAGGGATAGATACGCAGTATTTT
medium-sized TRBJ2-2 TRBV7-7 - CASSLALVGSSGELFF TGTGCCAGCAGCTTAGCGCTGGTGGGCAGTTCCGGGGAGCTGTTTTTT
- TRBJ2-3 TRBV10-2 - CASIFVLEGGLASTDTQYF TGCGCCAGCATCTTCGTACTAGAGGGGGGGCTGGCTAGCACAGATACGCAGTATTTT
- TRBJ1-4 TRBV6-1 TRBD1 CASGWDSSNEKLFF TGTGCCAGCGGCTGGGACAGTTCTAATGAAAAACTGTTTTTT
- TRBJ1-1 TRBV7-9 - CASSPPAGANTEAFF TGTGCCAGCAGCCCCCCAGCGGGGGCAAACACTGAAGCTTTCTTT
few TRBJ2-2 TRBV10-1 - CASWDGNTGELFF TGCGCCAGCTGGGACGGGAACACCGGGGAGCTGTTTTTT
once TRBJ2-5 TRBV29-1 TRBD1 CSVEGQGGETQYF TGCAGCGTTGAGGGACAGGGCGGAGAGACCCAGTACTTC
- TRBJ2-7 TRBV7-2 TRBD2 CASSRAVAGGYEQYF TGTGCCAGCAGCAGGGCCGTAGCGGGAGGTTACGAGCAGTACTTC
- TRBJ2-6 TRBV11-2 TRBD1 CASSLDPDRAGANVLTF TGTGCCAGCAGCTTAGATCCGGACAGGGCTGGGGCCAACGTCCTGACTTTC
- TRBJ2-7 TRBV28 - CASSLHLAELSYEQYF TGTGCCAGCAGTTTACACTTAGCGGAGCTATCCTACGAGCAGTACTTC
- TRBJ2-6 TRBV6-1 TRBD1 CASNRQGAGANVLTF TGTGCCAGTAACCGACAGGGGGCTGGGGCCAACGTCCTGACTTTC
- TRBJ2-6 TRBV15 - CVTRTGSGANVLTF TGTGTCACCCGTACAGGCTCTGGGGCCAACGTCCTGACTTTC
- TRBJ2-3 TRBV19 - CASSIYVPGQSSRIRTQYF TGTGCCAGTAGTATATACGTCCCCGGACAGTCGTCCCGGATAAGGACGCAGTATTTT
- TRBJ2-7 TRBV28 TRBD2 CASRRTSGTSYEQYF TGTGCCAGCAGGCGGACTAGCGGGACCTCCTACGAGCAGTACTTC
few TRBJ2-5 TRBV18 TRBD2 CASSPGREQETQYF TGTGCCAGCTCACCTGGGAGGGAACAAGAGACCCAGTACTTC
- TRBJ2-1 TRBV6-1 - CASREESSTYNEQFF TGTGCCAGCAGAGAAGAATCAAGCACCTACAATGAGCAGTTCTTC
- TRBJ2-2 TRBV18 TRBD1 CASSRGQSTGELFF TGTGCCAGCTCAAGGGGACAGTCTACCGGGGAGCTGTTTTTT
- TRBJ1-3 TRBV6-1 - CASSETGTPFSSSGNTIYF TGTGCCAGCAGTGAAACCGGGACTCCCTTTTCCAGCTCTGGAAACACCATATATTTT